This T cell receptor beta chain was retrieved from a study of blood T cell repertoires in COVID-19. Background on the study: Samples representing acute and convalescent COVID-19 were sourced from the United States, Italy and Spain. From T cells, B-cell-depleted T cells, or PBMCs came the material, which was cDNA or gDNA.

Original handling: Using reference gene primer amplification, nucleated cell counts were estimated. Sequenced by immunoSEQ multiplex PCR; TCRdb stores in-frame clones only, minus some. Clonal size and the V and J genes are those of that table, whereas D and trimming came from the DNA. The repertoire holds roughly 40,000 clones, 85% to 90% seen once, with 15% to 20% in the top ten. With V trimmed by 5 bases and J by 6 bases, 3 bases remained unmatched. This CDR3 spans 13 amino acids. Looked up from germline, CDR1 is SGHTA and CDR2 is FQGNSA. The source is a man aged 50 to 60 in a cohort sampled during active COVID-19. The V call is TRBV7-2, the J call TRBJ2-1; 8 nucleotides agree with TRBD2. Sequencing was performed on peripheral blood. The CDR3 loop is CASSRGLANEQFF. Here the CDR3 DNA reads TGTGCCAGCAGCCGAGGACTAGCCAATGAGCAGTTCTTC.